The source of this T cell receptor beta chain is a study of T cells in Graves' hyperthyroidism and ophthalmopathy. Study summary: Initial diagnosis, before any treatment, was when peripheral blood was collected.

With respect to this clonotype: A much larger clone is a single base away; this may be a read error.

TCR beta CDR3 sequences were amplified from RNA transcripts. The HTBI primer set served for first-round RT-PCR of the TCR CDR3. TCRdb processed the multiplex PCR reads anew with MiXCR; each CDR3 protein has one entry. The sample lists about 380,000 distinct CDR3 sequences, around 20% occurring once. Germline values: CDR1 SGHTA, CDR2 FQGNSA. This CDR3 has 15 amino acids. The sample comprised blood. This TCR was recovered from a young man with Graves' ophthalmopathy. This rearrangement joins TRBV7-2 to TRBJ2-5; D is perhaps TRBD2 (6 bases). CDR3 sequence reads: CASSPLAGTQENQYF. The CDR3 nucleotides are TGTGCCAGCAGCCCCCTTGCGGGGACCCAAGAGAACCAGTACTTC.